This T cell receptor beta chain originates from a study of beta chain features in type 1 diabetes listed by TCRdb under 2018. About the study as a whole: Patients and healthy donors did not differ in mean age, gender distribution, total cell number or subset yield. Regulatory and stem cell-like memory subsets were obtained from only 8 patients and about eight healthy donors, while naive and central memory subsets were obtained from all 30 or so donors. The study compared the TCRB repertoires of sorted circulating CD4+ T cell subsets in recently diagnosed type 1 diabetes patients with those in matched healthy donors. Across all samples, approximately 100 million sorted cells were examined, and cell number per subset correlated strongly with RNA yield. The full study reports these points: Naive, central memory and regulatory TCRB repertoires appeared to be more similar among patients than among healthy donors. At VDJ recombination sites, type 1 diabetes patients had fewer insertions and more deleted nucleotides, which implies abnormalities in thymic rearrangement. Shorter templates might be favored by PCR, yet because patient and control samples were amplified and corrected together, any such skew would affect both groups equally. In all four CD4+ subsets, TCRB CDR3 length was moderately but significantly shorter in type 1 diabetes patients. Only small numbers of individuals were included in the HLA sub-analyses, which left unresolved whether HLA type had any influence on TCRB rearrangement. Sequencing cDNA rather than genomic DNA could over-represent highly expressing activated cells, although activation and CD3 levels did not differ between groups.

A single peripheral blood draw of 90 to 150 mL on average was collected from each donor into heparinised tubes. A BD FACSAria II was used to sort naive, central memory, regulatory and stem cell-like memory CD4+ T cells with a panel that included CD45RO, CCR7, CD25, CD127, CD95 and CD27. Purity was above 98% for every sorted population. PBMCs were separated immediately by Lymphoprep density gradient centrifugation and were stained directly, without being cultured. So that batch effects would be minimized, each experiment stained and sorted samples in pairs, pairing one healthy donor with one patient. CDR1 is given as LNHDA and CDR2 as SQIVND, both from the germline V gene (reference sequence). V is pared back by 6 bases and J by 5 bases, with 13 bases lying between the germline termini. The CDR3 contains 14 residues, cysteine and phenylalanine counted. Only the CDR3 DNA is retained, 42 bases long and in frame from the first base.

The entire amount of isolated RNA was reverse transcribed using the High Capacity cDNA Reverse Transcription Kit, so the sequenced TCRB transcripts were expressed ones. Naive, central memory and regulatory T cell samples underwent deep immunoSEQ sequencing, averaging about 3.57 million total reads per sample. Sorted cells were lysed in RLT buffer and RNA was extracted with DNase-treated RNeasy Micro or Mini kits, depending on cell number. Each cell subset was processed separately to prevent cross-contamination, with patient and healthy donor samples processed together. TCRB sequences were amplified from cDNA with the immunoSEQ multiplex PCR, producing 87-bp fragments spanning the CDR3 region. Sequencing of the amplicons was done on the Illumina HiSeq platform. The authors' analysis ran thus. PCR bias was corrected computationally using synthetic template baselines, and reads within Hamming distance 2 were collapsed, with unmergeable singletons discarded. Reads were aligned to IMGT to assign V, D and J genes, CDR3 length, and insertions or deletions at six rearrangement sites. Within each subset, clonotype counts were normalized to sorted cell number, after which true diversity and Gini coefficients were computed with the tcR R package. The overlap coefficient, calculated on TCRB nucleotide sequences, was used to measure repertoire sharing. Out-of-frame TCRB sequences from naive cells were analyzed to stand in for the pre-selection repertoire. TCRdb's version of the immuneACCESS table is confined to in-frame rearrangements and falls short of the full clone set. An unresolved V gene accounts for under half of the shortfall where checked; the remainder is of unknown origin. D and trimming were read from the DNA, whereas the V and J calls and clone size are those reported in that table. For this sample there are under 800,000 clones; around 15% appear just once. The top ten constitute about 0.097% of the sample.

A remark on this clone: Its antigen is still unknown. The record has no base qualities; no much larger clone is one base away.

The chain is assembled from TRBV19 and TRBJ1-4; the D gene is possibly TRBD1, with 6 bases matching. The sequencing input was naive CD4+ T cells from blood. This specimen's cell subset or site label, interpreted: true naive CD4+ T cells. The receptor's source is a man aged 18 to 29 in good health. The CDR3 reads CASRSQGLNEKLFF. The DNA sequence is TGTGCCAGTAGATCACAGGGCCTCAATGAAAAACTGTTTTTT. The full variable domain, completed from the reference TRBV19 and TRBJ1-4 proteins outside the CDR3, reads DGGITQSPKYLFRKEGQNVTLSCEQNLNHDAMYWYRQDPGQGLRLIYYSQIVNDFQKGDIAEGYSVSREKKESFPLTVTSAQKNPTAFYLCASRSQGLNEKLFFGSGTQLSVL.